This TCR beta chain was captured in a study of T-cell reconstitution after alpha-beta-depleted transplantation in children. Study outcomes and limitations: Expanded graft clones numbering several hundred reportedly gave rise to alpha-beta T cells about two months after transplant. Newly generated T cells supplied most T-cell counts and diversity one year post-transplant. The study traced high day-60 TCRbeta diversity in some patients to surviving recipient T cells and thymic progenitors.

Trimming removed 6 bases from V and 0 bases from J, with 14 bases in between. The CDR3 covers 16 residues. Germline V CDR1 and CDR2: SEHNR, FQNEAQ (reference sequence). For TCRbeta, the library was prepared with unique molecular identifiers. Each CDR3 protein is one row after TCRdb ran MiXCR on the PCR reads. Of 330,000 or so distinct CDR3 sequences detected, almost 8% appear once; the ten largest clones hold approximately 8.2%. In its sample, this clonotype was seen a few times. As yet, its antigen is unknown. Sample: peripheral blood, taken 360 days after TCRalphabeta/CD19-depleted stem cell transplant. The sequence was obtained from a female patient aged 2-10 years who had a stem cell transplant for Fanconi anemia, so the T cells may come from the graft donor. The chain uses TRBV7-9 and TRBJ2-2, with TRBD1 as a possible D gene (6 bases). The CDR3 DNA sequence: TGTGCCAGCAGGTCAGCAGGGGTCGCGAACACCGGGGAGCTGTTTTTT. This sequence encodes CASRSAGVANTGELFF. Filled out from reference TRBV7-9 and TRBJ2-2, the complete variable domain reads DTGVSQNPRHKITKRGQNVTFRCDPISEHNRLYWYRQTLGQGPEFLTYFQNEAQLEKSRLLSDRFSAERPKGSFSTLEIQRTEQGDSAMYLCASRSAGVANTGELFFGEGSRLTVL.